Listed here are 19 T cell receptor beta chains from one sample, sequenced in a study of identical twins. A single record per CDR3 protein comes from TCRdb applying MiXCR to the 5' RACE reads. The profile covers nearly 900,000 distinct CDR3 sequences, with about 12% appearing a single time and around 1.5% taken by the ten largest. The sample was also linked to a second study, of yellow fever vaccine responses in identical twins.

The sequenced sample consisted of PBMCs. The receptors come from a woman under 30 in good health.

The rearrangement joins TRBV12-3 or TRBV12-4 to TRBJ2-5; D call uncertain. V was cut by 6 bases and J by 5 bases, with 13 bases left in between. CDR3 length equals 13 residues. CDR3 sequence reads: CASRTGNGETQYF. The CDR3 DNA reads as TGTGCCAGCAGGACTGGTAACGGGGAGACCCAGTACTTC.

In nucleotides, the CDR3 is TGTGCCAGCAGCCAAGATCAGAGCGGGGCACTACCCTATAATTCACCCCTCCACTTT. Its protein product is CASSQDQSGALPYNSPLHF. The chain combines TRBV3-1 with TRBJ1-6, with D perhaps matching TRBD1 (5 bases). Looked up from germline, CDR1 is LGHDT and CDR2 is YNNKEL (reference sequence). Trimming stripped 0 bases from V and 2 bases from J, with 17 bases between. The CDR3 consists of 19 residues.

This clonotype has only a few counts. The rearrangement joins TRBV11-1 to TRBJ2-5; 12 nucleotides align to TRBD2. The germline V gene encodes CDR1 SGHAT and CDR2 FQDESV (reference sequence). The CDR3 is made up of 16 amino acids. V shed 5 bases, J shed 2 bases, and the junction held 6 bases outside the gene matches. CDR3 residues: CASSLRLAGAQETQYF. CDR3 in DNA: TGTGCCAGCAGCCTGCGACTAGCGGGAGCACAAGAGACCCAGTACTTC.

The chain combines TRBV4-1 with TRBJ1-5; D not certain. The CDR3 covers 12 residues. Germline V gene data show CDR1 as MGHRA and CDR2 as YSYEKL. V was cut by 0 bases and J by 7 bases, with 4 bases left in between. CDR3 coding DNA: TGCGCCAGCAGCCAAGAACAACAGCCCCAGCATTTT. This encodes CASSQEQQPQHF.

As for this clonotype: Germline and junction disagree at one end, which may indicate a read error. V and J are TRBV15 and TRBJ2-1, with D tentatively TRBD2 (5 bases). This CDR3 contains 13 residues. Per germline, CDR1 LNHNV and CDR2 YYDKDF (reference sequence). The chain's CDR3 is CATNRGGYNEQFF. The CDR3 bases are TGTGCCACCAACAGAGGCGGGTACAATGAGCAGTTCTTC.

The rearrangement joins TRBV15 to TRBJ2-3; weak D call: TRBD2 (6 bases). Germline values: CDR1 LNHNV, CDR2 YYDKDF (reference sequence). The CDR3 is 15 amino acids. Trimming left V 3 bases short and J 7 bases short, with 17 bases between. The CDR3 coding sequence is TGTGCCACCAGCAGGAAGCCGCGGGGCGCCCATACGCAGTATTTT. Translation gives CATSRKPRGAHTQYF.

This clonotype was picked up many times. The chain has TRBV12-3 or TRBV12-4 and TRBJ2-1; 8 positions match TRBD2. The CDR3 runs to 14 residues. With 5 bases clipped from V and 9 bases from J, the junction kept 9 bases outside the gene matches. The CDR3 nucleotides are TGTGCCAGCAGTAGTCGTGGGGCGGGGGGTGAGCAGTTCTTC. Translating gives CASSSRGAGGEQFF.

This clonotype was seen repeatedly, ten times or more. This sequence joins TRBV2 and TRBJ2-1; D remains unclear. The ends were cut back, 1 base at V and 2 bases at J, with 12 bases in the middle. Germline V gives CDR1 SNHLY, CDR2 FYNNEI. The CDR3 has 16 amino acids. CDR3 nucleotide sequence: TGTGCCAGCAGTGAAGAGTCACAGCCTACCTACAATGAGCAGTTCTTC. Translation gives CASSEESQPTYNEQFF.

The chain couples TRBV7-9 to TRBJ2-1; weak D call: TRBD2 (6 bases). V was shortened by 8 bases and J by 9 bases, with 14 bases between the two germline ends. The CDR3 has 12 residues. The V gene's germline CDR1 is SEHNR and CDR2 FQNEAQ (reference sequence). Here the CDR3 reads CASDPGGVEQFF. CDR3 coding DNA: TGTGCCAGCGATCCCGGGGGTGTTGAGCAGTTCTTC.

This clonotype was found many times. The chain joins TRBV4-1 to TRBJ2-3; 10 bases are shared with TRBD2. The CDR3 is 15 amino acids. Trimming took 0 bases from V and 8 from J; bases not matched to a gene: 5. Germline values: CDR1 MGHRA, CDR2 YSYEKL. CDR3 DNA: TGCGCCAGCAGCCAAGACCCCCTAGCGGGGGTTACGCAGTATTTT. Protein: CASSQDPLAGVTQYF.

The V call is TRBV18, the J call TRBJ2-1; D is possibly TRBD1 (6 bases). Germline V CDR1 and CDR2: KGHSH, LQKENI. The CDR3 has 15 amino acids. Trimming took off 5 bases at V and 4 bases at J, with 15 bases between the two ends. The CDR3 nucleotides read TGTGCCAGCTCAACAGGGTCTACCGATTACAATGAGCAGTTCTTC. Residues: CASSTGSTDYNEQFF.

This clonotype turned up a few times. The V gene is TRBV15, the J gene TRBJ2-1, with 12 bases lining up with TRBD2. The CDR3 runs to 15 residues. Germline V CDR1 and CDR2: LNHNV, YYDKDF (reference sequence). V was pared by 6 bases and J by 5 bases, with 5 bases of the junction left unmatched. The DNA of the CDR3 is TGTGCCACCAGAAGACTAGCGGGGGCCGACAATGAGCAGTTCTTC. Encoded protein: CATRRLAGADNEQFF.

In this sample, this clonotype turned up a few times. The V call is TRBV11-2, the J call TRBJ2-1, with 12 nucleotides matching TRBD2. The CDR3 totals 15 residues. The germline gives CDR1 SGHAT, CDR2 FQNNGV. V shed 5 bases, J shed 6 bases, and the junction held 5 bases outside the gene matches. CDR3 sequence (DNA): TGTGCCAGCAGCCAGACTAGCGGGGGATTCAATGAGCAGTTCTTC. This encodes CASSQTSGGFNEQFF. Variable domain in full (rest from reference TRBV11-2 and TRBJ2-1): EAGVAQSPRYKIIEKRQSVAFWCNPISGHATLYWYQQILGQGPKLLIQFQNNGVVDDSQLPKDRFSAERLKGVDSTLKIQPAKLEDSAVYLCASSQTSGGFNEQFFGPGTRLTVL.

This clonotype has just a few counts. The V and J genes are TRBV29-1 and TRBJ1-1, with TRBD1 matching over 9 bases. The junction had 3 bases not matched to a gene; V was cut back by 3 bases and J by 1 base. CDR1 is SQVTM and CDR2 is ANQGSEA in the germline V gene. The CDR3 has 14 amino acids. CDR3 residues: CSVEGTGWNTEAFF. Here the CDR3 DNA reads TGCAGCGTTGAGGGGACAGGGTGGAACACTGAAGCTTTCTTT.

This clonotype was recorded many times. The CDR3 DNA sequence: TGTGCCAGCAGCCAAGATGCCAGCGGGGGGGCAGATACGCAGTATTTT. Translation: CASSQDASGGADTQYF. J is TRBJ2-3 and V is TRBV4-2; 10 nucleotides line up with TRBD2. This CDR3 contains 16 residues. V shed 0 bases, J shed 4 bases, and the junction held 4 bases outside the gene matches. CDR1 LGHNA and CDR2 YNFKEQ come from the germline V gene.

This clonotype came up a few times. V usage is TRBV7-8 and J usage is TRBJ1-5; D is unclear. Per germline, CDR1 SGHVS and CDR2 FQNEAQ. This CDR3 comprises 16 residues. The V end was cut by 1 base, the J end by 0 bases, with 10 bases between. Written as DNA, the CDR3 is TGTGCCAGCAGCTTAGAACAGACCTTTAGCAATCAGCCCCAGCATTTT. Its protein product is CASSLEQTFSNQPQHF.

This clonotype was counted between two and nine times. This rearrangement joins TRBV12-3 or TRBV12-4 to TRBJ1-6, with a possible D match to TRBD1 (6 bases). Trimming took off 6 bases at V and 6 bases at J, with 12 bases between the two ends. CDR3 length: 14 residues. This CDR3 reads CASRDSFGNSPLHF. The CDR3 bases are TGTGCCAGCAGGGACAGCTTTGGTAATTCACCCCTCCACTTT.

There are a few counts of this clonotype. The CDR3 bases are TGTGCCAGCAGCCAAGACGCCCGACTAGCGGGAGATACGCAGTATTTT. Its protein product is CASSQDARLAGDTQYF. V usage is TRBV14 and J usage is TRBJ2-3; 10 bases align to TRBD2. V lost 0 bases and J lost 5; bases outside the gene matches: 5. CDR1 SGHDN and CDR2 FVKESK come from the germline V gene. The CDR3 has 16 amino acids. The full variable domain, its missing parts supplied by reference TRBV14 and TRBJ2-3, is EAGVTQFPSHSVIEKGQTVTLRCDPISGHDNLYWYRRVMGKEIKFLLHFVKESKQDESGMPNNRFLAERTGGTYSTLKVQPAELEDSGVYFCASSQDARLAGDTQYFGPGTRLTVL.

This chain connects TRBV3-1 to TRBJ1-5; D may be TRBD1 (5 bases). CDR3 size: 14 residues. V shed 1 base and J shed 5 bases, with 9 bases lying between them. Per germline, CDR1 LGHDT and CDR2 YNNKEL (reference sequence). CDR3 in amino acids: CASSQGAGHQPQHF. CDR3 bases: TGTGCCAGCAGCCAAGGGGCAGGGCATCAGCCCCAGCATTTT. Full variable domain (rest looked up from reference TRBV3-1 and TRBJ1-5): DTAVSQTPKYLVTQMGNDKSIKCEQNLGHDTMYWYKQDSKKFLKIMFSYNNKELIINETVPNRFSPKSPDKAHLNLHINSLELGDSAVYFCASSQGAGHQPQHFGDGTRLSIL.